A selection of T cell receptor beta chains follows, all from one sample in a study of blood T cell repertoires in COVID-19. Assay used: immunoSEQ multiplex PCR; TCRdb lists only in-frame clones, some missing. The sample contains about 130,000 clones, approximately 84% of which appear only once. Source material: peripheral blood. The receptors originated from a man in his 70s with acute or convalescent COVID-19. Each CDR3 is given with its conserved first and last residue. D genes are given only for firm matches. Where a row states a size, it is once, few, many or the class of an expanded clone; other rows omit it.

v_call,j_call,d_call,clone_size,cdr3_aa,cdr3_nt
TRBV6-5,TRBJ1-6,TRBD1,-,CASSLGQSNSPLHF,TGTGCCAGCAGCTTGGGACAGTCTAATTCACCCCTCCACTTT
TRBV7-9,TRBJ1-1,TRBD1,few,CASRIPGQHTEAFF,TGTGCCAGCAGAATTCCGGGACAGCACACTGAAGCTTTCTTT
TRBV2,TRBJ1-3,-,-,CASSEGRTASSGNTIYF,TGTGCCAGCAGTGAAGGGAGGACCGCGAGCTCTGGAAACACCATATATTTT
TRBV6-5,TRBJ1-2,TRBD1,once,CASSYSKAGGNYGYTF,TGTGCCAGCAGTTACTCGAAGGCAGGGGGTAACTATGGCTACACCTTC
TRBV6-6,TRBJ1-5,-,-,CASSYFTSTGDQPQHF,TGTGCCAGCAGTTACTTCACCTCGACAGGAGATCAGCCCCAGCATTTT
TRBV9,TRBJ1-2,TRBD1,-,CASSLGTGDRDGYTF,TGTGCCAGCAGCCTGGGTACGGGGGACAGAGATGGCTACACCTTC
TRBV5-1,TRBJ2-7,TRBD1,-,CASSLAQGDHEQYF,TGCGCCAGCAGCTTGGCACAGGGGGACCACGAGCAGTACTTC
TRBV20-1,TRBJ2-3,-,-,CSVRVSDTQYF,TGCAGTGTACGGGTGTCAGATACGCAGTATTTT
TRBV6-6,TRBJ1-4,-,once,CASSYSGGRSEKLFF,TGTGCCAGCAGTTACTCCGGGGGGCGAAGTGAAAAACTGTTTTTT
TRBV6-5,TRBJ1-1,-,few,CASSYERGTEAFF,TGTGCCAGCAGTTACGAACGGGGCACTGAAGCTTTCTTT
TRBV6-2/TRBV6-3,TRBJ2-7,TRBD2,few,CASSATSGWRNEQYF,TGTGCCAGCAGTGCCACTAGCGGTTGGAGGAACGAGCAGTACTTC
TRBV5-1,TRBJ1-5,TRBD1,-,CASSVGQGHQPQHF,TGCGCCAGCAGCGTGGGACAGGGTCATCAGCCCCAGCATTTT
TRBV5-4,TRBJ2-3,TRBD2,-,CASSLGTSGGASTDTQYF,TGTGCCAGCAGCTTAGGGACTAGCGGGGGGGCTAGCACAGATACGCAGTATTTT
TRBV11-2,TRBJ1-2,-,-,CASRSIRTNGYGYTF,TGTGCCAGCAGGTCAATCAGGACTAACGGATATGGCTACACCTTC
TRBV12-5,TRBJ1-4,TRBD1,once,CASGAGTGRNVRKLFF,TGTGCTAGTGGCGCTGGGACAGGGAGAAATGTGCGAAAACTGTTTTTT
TRBV5-1,TRBJ2-7,TRBD2,-,CASSLSSPSGGPKIYEQYF,TGCGCCAGCAGCTTATCATCTCCTAGCGGGGGGCCAAAGATCTACGAGCAGTACTTC
TRBV7-2,TRBJ1-1,TRBD1,few,CASSQEGGRRQAFF,TGTGCCAGCAGCCAGGAAGGGGGCAGGAGACAAGCTTTCTTT
TRBV19,TRBJ1-5,TRBD1,-,CASSERQGAGDQPQHF,TGTGCCAGTAGTGAGCGACAGGGGGCTGGGGATCAGCCCCAGCATTTT
TRBV10-3,TRBJ2-1,TRBD2,few,CAIRTSGGEAYNEQFF,TGTGCCATCAGAACTAGCGGGGGAGAAGCCTACAATGAGCAGTTCTTC
TRBV5-1,TRBJ2-2,-,-,CASSLRTANTGELFF,TGCGCCAGCAGCTTGCGGACAGCGAACACCGGGGAGCTGTTTTTT